Reported below is one T cell receptor beta chain. Its antigen is unidentified. The data belong to a study of T-cell reconstitution after alpha-beta-depleted transplantation in children. Using unique molecular identifiers, the investigators prepared the TCRbeta library. TCRdb itself ran the PCR reads through MiXCR, one entry per CDR3 protein. Altogether around 250,000 distinct CDR3 sequences are present, around 25% being singletons, with the ten largest covering about 2.5%. V lost 7 bases and J 6 bases, leaving 11 bases between the germline ends. Germline V gene data show CDR1 as MNHNS and CDR2 as SASEGT. The CDR3 is 12 amino acids. The study's findings and limits: Where alpha-beta T cells came from about two months after transplant was reportedly several hundred expanded graft clones. The study traced high day-60 TCRbeta diversity in some patients to surviving recipient T cells and thymic progenitors. A year post-transplant, T-cell counts and diversity derived mostly from newly produced T cells.

The sequence was collected from a girl aged 2 to 10 with Fanconi anemia, due to receive a stem cell transplant. The sample in question was PBMCs, obtained before TCRalphabeta/CD19-depleted stem cell transplant. The chain joins TRBV6-1 to TRBJ2-3; D is ambiguous. CDR3 DNA sequence: TGTGCCAGCACTCTTGGGCCCGATACGCAGTATTTT. Amino acid sequence: CASTLGPDTQYF.